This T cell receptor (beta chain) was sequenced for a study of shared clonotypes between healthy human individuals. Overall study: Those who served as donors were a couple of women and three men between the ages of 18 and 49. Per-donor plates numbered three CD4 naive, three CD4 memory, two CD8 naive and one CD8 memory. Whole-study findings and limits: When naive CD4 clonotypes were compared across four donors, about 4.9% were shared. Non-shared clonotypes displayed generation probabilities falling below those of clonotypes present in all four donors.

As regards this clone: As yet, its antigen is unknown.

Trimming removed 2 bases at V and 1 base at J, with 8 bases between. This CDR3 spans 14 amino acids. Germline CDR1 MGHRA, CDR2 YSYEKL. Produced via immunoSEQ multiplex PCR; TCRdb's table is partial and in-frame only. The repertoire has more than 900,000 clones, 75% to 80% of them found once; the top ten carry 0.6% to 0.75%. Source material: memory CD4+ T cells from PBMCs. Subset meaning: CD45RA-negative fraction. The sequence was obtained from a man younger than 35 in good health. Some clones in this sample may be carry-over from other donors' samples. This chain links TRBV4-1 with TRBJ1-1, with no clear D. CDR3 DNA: TGCGCCAGCAGCCAATGGCGGGAGAACACTGAAGCTTTCTTT. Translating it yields CASSQWRENTEAFF.